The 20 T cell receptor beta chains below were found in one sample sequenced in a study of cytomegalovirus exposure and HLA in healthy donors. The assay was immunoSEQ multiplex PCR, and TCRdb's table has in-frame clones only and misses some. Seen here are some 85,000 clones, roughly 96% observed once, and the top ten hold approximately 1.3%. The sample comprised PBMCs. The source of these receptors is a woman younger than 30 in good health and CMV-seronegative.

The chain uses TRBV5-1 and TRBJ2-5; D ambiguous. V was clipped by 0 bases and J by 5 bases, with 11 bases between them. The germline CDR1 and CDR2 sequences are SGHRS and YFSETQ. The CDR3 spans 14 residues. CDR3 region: CASSLVAAGETQYF. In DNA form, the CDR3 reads TGCGCCAGCAGCTTGGTGGCAGCCGGGGAGACCCAGTACTTC.

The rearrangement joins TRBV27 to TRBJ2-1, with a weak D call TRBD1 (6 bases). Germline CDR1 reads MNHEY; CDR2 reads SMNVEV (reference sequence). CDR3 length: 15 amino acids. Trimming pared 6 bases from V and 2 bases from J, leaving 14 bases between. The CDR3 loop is CASRKDRIPYNEQFF. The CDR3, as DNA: TGTGCCAGCAGAAAAGACAGGATACCCTACAATGAGCAGTTCTTC.

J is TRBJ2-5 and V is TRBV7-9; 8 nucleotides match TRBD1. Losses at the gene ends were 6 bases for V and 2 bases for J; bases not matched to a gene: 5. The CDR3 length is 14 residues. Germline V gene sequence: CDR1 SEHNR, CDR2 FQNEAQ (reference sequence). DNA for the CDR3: TGTGCCAGCAGTCGACAGGGGACACAAGAGACCCAGTACTTC. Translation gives CASSRQGTQETQYF. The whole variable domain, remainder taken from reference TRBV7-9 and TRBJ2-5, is DTGVSQNPRHKITKRGQNVTFRCDPISEHNRLYWYRQTLGQGPEFLTYFQNEAQLEKSRLLSDRFSAERPKGSFSTLEIQRTEQGDSAMYLCASSRQGTQETQYFGPGTRLLVL.

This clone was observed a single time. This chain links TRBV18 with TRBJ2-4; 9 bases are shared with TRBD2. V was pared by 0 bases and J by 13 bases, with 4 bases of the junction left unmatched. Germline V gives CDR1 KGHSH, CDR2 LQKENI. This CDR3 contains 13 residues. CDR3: CASSPPAGGLQYF. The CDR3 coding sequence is TGTGCCAGCTCACCACCGGCGGGAGGGCTGCAGTACTTC.

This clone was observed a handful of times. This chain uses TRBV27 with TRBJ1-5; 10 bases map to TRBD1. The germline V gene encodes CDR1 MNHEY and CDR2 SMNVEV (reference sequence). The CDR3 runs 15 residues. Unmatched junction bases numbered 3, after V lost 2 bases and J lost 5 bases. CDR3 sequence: CASSLGGTGDQPQHF. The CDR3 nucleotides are TGTGCCAGCAGTTTAGGCGGGACAGGGGATCAGCCCCAGCATTTT.

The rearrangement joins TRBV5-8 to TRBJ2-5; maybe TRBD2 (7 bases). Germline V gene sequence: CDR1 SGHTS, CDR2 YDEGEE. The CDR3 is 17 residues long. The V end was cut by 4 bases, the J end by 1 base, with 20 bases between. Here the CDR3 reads CASSPGGGWTPQETQYF. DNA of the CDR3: TGTGCCAGCAGCCCGGGGGGCGGGTGGACCCCCCAAGAGACCCAGTACTTC.

This CDR3 reads CASSWGELGNEQFF. The DNA for the CDR3 is TGCGCCAGCAGCTGGGGGGAGTTGGGGAATGAGCAGTTCTTC. The V and J genes are TRBV5-1 and TRBJ2-1, with D possibly TRBD2 on 6 matching bases. V was pared by 3 bases and J by 7 bases, with 14 bases between. Per germline, CDR1 SGHRS and CDR2 YFSETQ. CDR3 size: 14 residues.

The CDR3, as DNA: TGTGCCAGCAGCGTAGTCCCGGGACTAGCGTTCGAGCAGTACTTC. Encoded protein: CASSVVPGLAFEQYF. This sequence joins TRBV9 and TRBJ2-7; 10 bases agree with TRBD2. CDR1 is SGDLS and CDR2 is YYNGEE in the germline V gene. V shed 0 bases, J shed 6 bases, and the junction held 6 bases outside the gene matches. The CDR3 length is 15 residues.

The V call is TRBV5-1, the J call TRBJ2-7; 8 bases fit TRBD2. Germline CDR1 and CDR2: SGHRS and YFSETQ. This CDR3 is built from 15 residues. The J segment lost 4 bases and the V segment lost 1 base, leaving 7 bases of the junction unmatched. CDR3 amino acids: CASSLSWLAGYEQYF. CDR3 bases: TGCGCCAGCAGCTTGTCTTGGCTAGCGGGTTACGAGCAGTACTTC.

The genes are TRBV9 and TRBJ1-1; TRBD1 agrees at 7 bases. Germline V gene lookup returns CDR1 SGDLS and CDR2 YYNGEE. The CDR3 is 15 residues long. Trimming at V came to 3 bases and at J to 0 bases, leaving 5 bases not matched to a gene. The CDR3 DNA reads TGTGCCAGCAGCGCGGGGACAGCCCTGAACACTGAAGCTTTCTTT. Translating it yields CASSAGTALNTEAFF.

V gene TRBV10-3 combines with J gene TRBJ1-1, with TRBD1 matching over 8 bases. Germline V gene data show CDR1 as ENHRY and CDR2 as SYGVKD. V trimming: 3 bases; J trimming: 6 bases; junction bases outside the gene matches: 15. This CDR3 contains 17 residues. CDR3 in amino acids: CAISDPRTGGQGPEAFF. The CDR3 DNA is TGTGCCATCAGTGACCCTCGAACGGGCGGACAGGGCCCTGAAGCTTTCTTT.

The CDR3 nucleotides read TGTGCCAGCAGTTTGGGGGCCTATGGCTACACCTTC. It encodes CASSLGAYGYTF. V gene TRBV28 combines with J gene TRBJ1-2, with a tentative D call TRBD1 (6 bases). Per germline, CDR1 MDHEN and CDR2 SYDVKM. V lost 3 bases, J lost 4 bases, and 6 bases lay in between. CDR3 size: 12 residues.

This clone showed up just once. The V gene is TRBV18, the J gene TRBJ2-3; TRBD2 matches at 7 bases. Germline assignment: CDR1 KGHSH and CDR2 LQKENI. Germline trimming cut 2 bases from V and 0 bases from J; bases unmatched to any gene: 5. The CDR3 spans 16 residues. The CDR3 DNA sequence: TGTGCCAGCTCACCAACGGGAGGCCACAGCACAGATACGCAGTATTTT. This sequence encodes CASSPTGGHSTDTQYF.

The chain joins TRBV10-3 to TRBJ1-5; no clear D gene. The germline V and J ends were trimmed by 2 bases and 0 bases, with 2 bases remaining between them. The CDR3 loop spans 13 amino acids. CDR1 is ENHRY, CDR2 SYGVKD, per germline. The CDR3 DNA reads TGTGCCATCAGTGAGCGTAGCAATCAGCCCCAGCATTTT. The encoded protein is CAISERSNQPQHF.

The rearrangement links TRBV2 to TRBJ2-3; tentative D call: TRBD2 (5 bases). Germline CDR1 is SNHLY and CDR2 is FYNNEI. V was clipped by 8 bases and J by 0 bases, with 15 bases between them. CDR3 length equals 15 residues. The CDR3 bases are TGTGCCAGCCGAGATAGGACTTCTAGCACAGATACGCAGTATTTT. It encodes CASRDRTSSTDTQYF.

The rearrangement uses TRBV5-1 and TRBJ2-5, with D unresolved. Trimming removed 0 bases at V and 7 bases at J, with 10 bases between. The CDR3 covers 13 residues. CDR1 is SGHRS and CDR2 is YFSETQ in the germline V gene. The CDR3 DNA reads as TGCGCCAGCAGCTTGGGAGTGTATGGGACCCAGTACTTC. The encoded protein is CASSLGVYGTQYF.

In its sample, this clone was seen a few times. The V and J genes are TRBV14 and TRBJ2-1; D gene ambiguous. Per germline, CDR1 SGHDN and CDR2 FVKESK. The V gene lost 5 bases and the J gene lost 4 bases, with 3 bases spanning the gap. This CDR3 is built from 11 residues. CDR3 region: CASSAYNEQFF. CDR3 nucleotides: TGTGCCAGCAGCGCGTACAATGAGCAGTTCTTC.

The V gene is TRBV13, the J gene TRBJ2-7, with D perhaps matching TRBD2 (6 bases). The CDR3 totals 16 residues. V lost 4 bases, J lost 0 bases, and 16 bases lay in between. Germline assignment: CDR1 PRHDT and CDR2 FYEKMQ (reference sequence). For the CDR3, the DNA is TGTGCCAGCAGCTCCGGTGGAGGGACGCACTCCTACGAGCAGTACTTC. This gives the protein CASSSGGGTHSYEQYF.

CDR3 nucleotide sequence: TGTGCCAGCAGTTTAAGGGCGGGAGGGAGGAATGAGCAGTTCTTC. Translation gives CASSLRAGGRNEQFF. The chain combines TRBV27 with TRBJ2-1; 9 bases map to TRBD2. The CDR3 consists of 15 residues. Germline lookup yields CDR1 MNHEY and CDR2 SMNVEV (reference sequence). Germline trimming cut 2 bases from V and 7 bases from J; bases unmatched to any gene: 6.

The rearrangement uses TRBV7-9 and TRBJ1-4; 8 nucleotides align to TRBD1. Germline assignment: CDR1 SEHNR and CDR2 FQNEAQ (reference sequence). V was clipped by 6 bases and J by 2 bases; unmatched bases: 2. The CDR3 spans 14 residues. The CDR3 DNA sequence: TGTGCCAGCAGTTACAGGGGGACTAATGAAAAACTGTTTTTT. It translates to CASSYRGTNEKLFF.